These 5 T cell receptor beta chains were sequenced from one sample in a study of blood T cell repertoires in COVID-19. Assay: immunoSEQ multiplex PCR; the TCRdb copy retains only in-frame clones and omits some. This repertoire shows roughly 110,000 clones, more than 70% found once; its top ten account for approximately 4.5%. Sequenced input: peripheral blood. These receptors all stem from a man in his 70s with acute or convalescent COVID-19.

Only a few counts were recorded for this clone. V gene TRBV5-1 combines with J gene TRBJ1-3; 12 nucleotides align to TRBD1. CDR1 SGHRS and CDR2 YFSETQ come from the germline V gene. The CDR3 has 14 residues. V lost 4 bases to trimming and J lost 8 bases; unmatched junction nucleotides: 4. The CDR3 DNA is TGCGCCAGCAGCGGGGGACAGGGGGCGGACACCATATATTTT. This gives the protein CASSGGQGADTIYF.

This chain links TRBV6-6 with TRBJ1-5, with D uncertain. Trimming removed 2 bases from V and 8 bases from J, with 10 bases in between. In germline, CDR1 is MNHNY, CDR2 SVGAGI (reference sequence). This CDR3 contains 13 residues. As DNA, the CDR3 is TGTGCCAGCAGTTACGTCGGGTACGAGCCCCAGCATTTT. Translation: CASSYVGYEPQHF.

The chain uses TRBV6-5 and TRBJ1-2; 7 bases map to TRBD1. V was pared by 2 bases and J by 8 bases, with 5 bases of the junction left unmatched. CDR3 size: 13 residues. CDR1 and CDR2 from the germline V gene are MNHEY and SVGAGI. The CDR3, as DNA: TGTGCCAGCAGTTACCAGGGGGAGGAGGGCTACACCTTC. It codes for CASSYQGEEGYTF.

The table lists this clone with a count of one. This chain connects TRBV24-1 to TRBJ2-7; a weak D match, TRBD2 (5 bases). Germline CDR1 is KGHDR and CDR2 is SFDVKD. The CDR3 covers 19 residues. V was trimmed by 4 bases and J by 3 bases, leaving 27 bases between them. CDR3 in amino acids: CATSEPIVAREGYIYEQYF. The CDR3 DNA reads as TGTGCCACCAGTGAACCCATTGTAGCCCGGGAAGGGTACATCTACGAGCAGTACTTC.

On this clone itself: Other DNA sequences in this sample translate to the same CDR3. V is TRBV19 and J is TRBJ1-2; a weak D match, TRBD1 (6 bases). The V gene's germline CDR1 is LNHDA and CDR2 SQIVND (reference sequence). The CDR3 loop spans 13 amino acids. Trimming cost V 5 bases and J 3 bases, with 10 bases left between them. The chain's CDR3 is CASSPTGDYGYTF. The CDR3 DNA sequence: TGTGCCAGTAGTCCGACAGGTGACTATGGCTACACCTTC.